This T cell receptor (beta chain) is from a study of CD8+CD57+ T cells in acquired aplastic anemia. Study details: The sorted CD4+ and CD8+ cells yielded an average roughly 3 ug of DNA.

Trimming took off 5 bases at V and 1 base at J, with 17 bases between the two ends. This CDR3 contains 17 residues. This clonotype was counted ten times or more. Genomic DNA templated the TCR beta VDJ and CDR3 profiling. Using its own MiXCR run on the reads, TCRdb lists one record per CDR3 protein. This repertoire shows over 100,000 distinct CDR3 sequences, 41% found once; its top ten account for almost 8.5%. The chain joins TRBV12-3 or TRBV12-4 to TRBJ1-4; D ambiguous. The material sequenced was sorted CD4+, CD8+, or CD8+CD57+ T cells (not recorded which) from PBMCs. The receptor was derived from a human donor in good health, serving as a control. The CDR3 sequence: CASSTRWGAGTNEKLFF. DNA of the CDR3: TGTGCCAGCAGTACGAGGTGGGGAGCTGGAACTAATGAAAAACTGTTTTTT.